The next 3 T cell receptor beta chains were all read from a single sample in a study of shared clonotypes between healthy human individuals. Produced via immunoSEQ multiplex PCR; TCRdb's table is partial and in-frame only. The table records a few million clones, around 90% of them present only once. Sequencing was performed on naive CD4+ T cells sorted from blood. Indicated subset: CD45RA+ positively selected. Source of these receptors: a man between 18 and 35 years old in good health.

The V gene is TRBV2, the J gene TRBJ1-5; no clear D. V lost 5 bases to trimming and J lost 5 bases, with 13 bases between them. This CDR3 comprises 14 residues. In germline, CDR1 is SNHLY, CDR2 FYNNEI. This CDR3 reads CASSPIFQDQPQHF. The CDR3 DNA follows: TGTGCCAGCAGTCCCATATTCCAAGATCAGCCCCAGCATTTT.

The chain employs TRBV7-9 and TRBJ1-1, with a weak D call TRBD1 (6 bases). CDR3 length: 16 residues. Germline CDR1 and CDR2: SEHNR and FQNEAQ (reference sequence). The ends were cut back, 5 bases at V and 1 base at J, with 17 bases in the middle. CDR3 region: CASSTEGRGKNTEAFF. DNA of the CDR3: TGTGCCAGCAGCACGGAGGGCAGGGGCAAGAACACTGAAGCTTTCTTT.

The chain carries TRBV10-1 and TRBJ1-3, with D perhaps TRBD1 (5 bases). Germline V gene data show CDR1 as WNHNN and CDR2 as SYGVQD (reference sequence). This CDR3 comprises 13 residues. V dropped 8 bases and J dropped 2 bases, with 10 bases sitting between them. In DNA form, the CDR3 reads TGCGCCAGCTCAATGGGGGCTGGAAACACCATATATTTT. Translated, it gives CASSMGAGNTIYF.